This passage covers 3 T cell receptor beta chains from one sample sequenced in a study of blood T cell repertoires in COVID-19. Repertoires were generated with immunoSEQ multiplex PCR, while TCRdb's copy carries only in-frame clones and drops some. The sample carries approximately 260,000 clones, around 82% recorded once. The sequencing sample was made of peripheral blood. These receptors came from a human donor in a cohort sampled during active COVID-19.

This clone was counted between two and nine times. The gene calls are TRBV7-2 and TRBJ2-1; D possibly corresponds to TRBD1 (6 bases). This CDR3 contains 15 residues. V lost 4 bases and J lost 4, with 14 bases in between. In germline, CDR1 is SGHTA, CDR2 FQGNSA. CDR3 sequence: CASSSGIGGYNEQFF. The CDR3 nucleotides are TGTGCCAGCAGCTCCGGGATAGGGGGATACAATGAGCAGTTCTTC.

This chain connects TRBV4-2 to TRBJ1-1; a weak D match, TRBD1 (5 bases). The CDR3 runs 16 residues. Trimming removed 0 bases from V and 2 bases from J, with 13 bases in between. Germline-derived CDR1 and CDR2 are LGHNA and YNFKEQ. The CDR3 DNA sequence: TGTGCCAGCAGCCAAGAACCCCTTAGGGGTAACACTGAAGCTTTCTTT. It translates to CASSQEPLRGNTEAFF.

The J gene is TRBJ2-1, the V gene TRBV28; 12 nucleotides line up with TRBD2. V lost 4 bases to trimming and J lost 3 bases; unmatched junction nucleotides: 7. The CDR3 consists of 17 residues. The germline gives CDR1 MDHEN, CDR2 SYDVKM. DNA for the CDR3: TGTGCCAGCAGTTCTCCCACGACTAGCGGGGGCTACAATGAGCAGTTCTTC. Residues: CASSSPTTSGGYNEQFF.